Described below is a single TCR beta chain sequence and its context. The data derive from a study of T cells after yellow fever vaccination. Germline V gene data show CDR1 as SGHTA and CDR2 as FQGNSA. The CDR3 has 16 residues. V shed 2 bases and J shed 3 bases, with 13 bases lying between them. From the 5' RACE reads, TCRdb called clonotypes with MiXCR, one entry per CDR3 protein. The sample shows 65,000 to 90,000 distinct CDR3 sequences, 13% of them seen only once. This sequence joins TRBV7-2 and TRBJ2-2; no definite D call. Material: CD8+ T cells not binding an NS4B(214-222) dextramer, sorted from PBMCs, obtained more than 20 days after the first yellow fever vaccination. The sequence was obtained from a man between 18 and 29 years old who received the YFV17D yellow fever vaccine. CDR3: CASSLFRNVYTGELFF. CDR3 nucleotides: TGTGCCAGCAGCTTATTTCGGAACGTCTACACCGGGGAGCTGTTTTTT.